This T cell receptor (beta chain) was sequenced in a study of blood T cell repertoires in COVID-19. This clone was seen a handful of times. Profiled with immunoSEQ multiplex PCR; TCRdb holds only in-frame clones, not every one. The sample has under 140,000 clones, about 72% seen once. V lost 6 bases to trimming and J lost 0 bases, with 11 bases between them. CDR3 length equals 15 residues. The germline V gene encodes CDR1 LNHDA and CDR2 SQIVND (reference sequence). The source of this sequence is a woman aged 55-70 years with acute or convalescent COVID-19. V is TRBV19 and J is TRBJ2-2; TRBD2 might be the D (5 bases). The sample consisted of peripheral blood. The CDR3 loop is CASRPPGSNTGELFF. In nucleotides, the CDR3 is TGTGCCAGTAGGCCTCCGGGATCGAACACCGGGGAGCTGTTTTTT.